This TCR beta chain originates from a study of response to subunit inactivated influenza vaccine. Notes on the study in general: The authors offered the suggestion that each seasonal influenza vaccination recruits few new T cells.

TCRdb re-called the RT-PCR reads through MiXCR, storing one row per CDR3 protein. In the table there are over 750,000 distinct CDR3 sequences, approximately 22% of which are singletons. The germline V and J ends were trimmed by 1 base and 6 bases, with 6 bases remaining between them. Germline CDR1 and CDR2: MGHDK and SYGVNS. The CDR3 consists of 12 residues. This clonotype was seen a few times. Antigen: not known. The clonotype comes from a man in his forties or fifties who received an inactivated influenza vaccine. The sample consisted of PBMCs from blood, taken roughly 5 days after vaccination. J is TRBJ1-1 and V is TRBV25-1; a weak D match, TRBD1 (5 bases). The CDR3 loop is CASSEWGAEAFF. The CDR3 DNA sequence: TGTGCCAGCAGTGAATGGGGCGCTGAAGCTTTCTTT. Together with reference TRBV25-1 and TRBJ1-1, the CDR3 gives the full variable domain: EADIYQTPRYLVIGTGKKITLECSQTMGHDKMYWYQQDPGMELHLIHYSYGVNSTEKGDLSSESTVSRIRTEHFPLTLESARPSHTSQYLCASSEWGAEAFFGQGTRLTVV.